The next 6 T cell receptor beta chains were all read from a single sample in a study of blood T cell repertoires in COVID-19. This table comes from immunoSEQ multiplex PCR, and its TCRdb copy is limited to in-frame clones, with some not included. The table records about 250,000 clones, around 85% of them present only once. The specimen was peripheral blood. Source of these receptors: a man older than 75 with acute or convalescent COVID-19.

The V gene is TRBV14, the J gene TRBJ2-1, with TRBD1 identical over 10 bases. The CDR3 consists of 15 residues. Germline assignment: CDR1 SGHDN and CDR2 FVKESK. With 4 bases clipped from V and 6 bases from J, the junction kept 6 bases outside the gene matches. The CDR3 protein is CASSPPGTGVNEQFF. Written as DNA, the CDR3 is TGTGCCAGCAGCCCACCGGGGACAGGGGTCAATGAGCAGTTCTTC.

This chain joins TRBV4-1 and TRBJ1-1, with D perhaps TRBD1 (5 bases). This CDR3 has 15 amino acids. Germline-derived CDR1 and CDR2 are MGHRA and YSYEKL. Trimming removed 1 base at V and 5 bases at J, with 14 bases between. CDR3 region: CASSQAGQGRTEAFF. The CDR3 DNA reads TGCGCCAGCAGCCAAGCTGGGCAGGGCCGGACTGAAGCTTTCTTT.

This rearrangement joins TRBV2 to TRBJ2-7; D may be TRBD2 (7 bases). Looked up from germline, CDR1 is SNHLY and CDR2 is FYNNEI. V shed 9 bases and J shed 2 bases, with 14 bases lying between them. The CDR3 has 13 residues. CDR3 nucleotide sequence: TGTGCCAGTTGGGGGGGCCTAACCTACGAGCAGTACTTC. Translation gives CASWGGLTYEQYF.

CDR3 sequence: CASSYRGEVSNQPQHF. CDR3 DNA sequence: TGTGCCAGCAGTTACCGCGGGGAGGTAAGCAATCAGCCCCAGCATTTT. The V call is TRBV6-6, the J call TRBJ1-5; D not certain. This CDR3 spans 16 amino acids. With 2 bases removed from V and 1 base from J, the gap between germline ends came to 12 bases. The germline V gene encodes CDR1 MNHNY and CDR2 SVGAGI (reference sequence).

This clone has just one count. This sequence joins TRBV12-5 and TRBJ2-1, with 14 positions matching TRBD2. Looked up from germline, CDR1 is LGHNT and CDR2 is FRNRAP. V lost 6 bases to trimming and J lost 8 bases; unmatched junction nucleotides: 6. The CDR3 has 15 residues. The CDR3 protein is CASGRGLAGGYEQFF. CDR3 DNA: TGTGCTAGTGGCCGTGGACTAGCGGGGGGCTATGAGCAGTTCTTC.

The V call is TRBV19, the J call TRBJ1-6; weak D call: TRBD1 (5 bases). The germline CDR1 and CDR2 sequences are LNHDA and SQIVND (reference sequence). V lost 7 bases and J 6 bases, leaving 16 bases between the germline ends. The CDR3 has 15 amino acids. The CDR3 protein is CASTDGWQGNSPLHF. CDR3 sequence (DNA): TGTGCCAGTACCGACGGTTGGCAGGGTAATTCACCCCTCCACTTT.